A selection of T cell receptor beta chains follows, all from one sample in a study of human T cells and chemical hapten exposure. From the 5' RACE reads, TCRdb called clonotypes with MiXCR, one entry per CDR3 protein. The table has roughly 120,000 distinct CDR3 sequences, approximately 19% seen once. Source of these receptors: a human donor in good health. Each CDR3 is given with its conserved first and last residue. Fields, in order: J gene, V gene, CDR3 protein.

J: TRBJ2-7
V: TRBV5-1
CDR3: CASRSQVGDEQYF

J: TRBJ2-7
V: TRBV28
CDR3: CASSLALPGLAGYEQYF

J: TRBJ2-3
V: TRBV2
CDR3: CASKEGSGRVGTDTQYF

J: TRBJ2-1
V: TRBV4-1
CDR3: CASSLAAGGLRQFF

J: TRBJ1-3
V: TRBV6-5
CDR3: CASSYEAFSGNTIYF

J: TRBJ2-7
V: TRBV27
CDR3: CASSKSGTAGVGQYF

J: TRBJ1-2
V: TRBV20-1
CDR3: CSAIGGTSNHGYTF

J: TRBJ1-6
V: TRBV20-1
CDR3: CSARDHRSVASPLHF

J: TRBJ2-2
V: TRBV7-9
CDR3: CASRSGTTDTGELFF

J: TRBJ2-5
V: TRBV4-2
CDR3: CASSRRQGMGGRETQYF

J: TRBJ2-7
V: TRBV14
CDR3: CASSQVSGWSYEQYF

J: TRBJ1-6
V: TRBV12-3/TRBV12-4
CDR3: CASSFSRGTDSWAQWSPLHF

J: TRBJ2-1
V: TRBV5-1
CDR3: CASSWGLTGGSYNEQFF

J: TRBJ2-3
V: TRBV5-4
CDR3: CASSLSPLAGGPYTQYF

J: TRBJ2-7
V: TRBV11-2
CDR3: CASSPRTGGGSYEQYF

J: TRBJ1-5
V: TRBV2
CDR3: CASRSSNSRYQPQHF

J: TRBJ2-3
V: TRBV20-1
CDR3: CSANGQGSTDTQYF

J: TRBJ1-2
V: TRBV10-3
CDR3: CAISEEGLAGYTF

J: TRBJ2-1
V: TRBV6-6
CDR3: CASIRFPGLAGGGDEQFF

J: TRBJ1-1
V: TRBV7-3
CDR3: CASSLSKDTEAFF

J: TRBJ1-1
V: TRBV30
CDR3: CAWGGLNTEAFF

J: TRBJ2-2
V: TRBV24-1
CDR3: CATSGQQGGELFF

J: TRBJ2-7
V: TRBV25-1
CDR3: CASSVQDRRYF

J: TRBJ1-5
V: TRBV12-3/TRBV12-4
CDR3: CASRPHGYSNQPQHF

J: TRBJ1-1
V: TRBV6-5
CDR3: CASSHRERRSEAFF